These 32 T cell receptor beta chains were all obtained from the same sample, sequenced in a study of blood T cell repertoires in COVID-19. Profiled with immunoSEQ multiplex PCR; TCRdb holds only in-frame clones, not every one. This sample has around 200,000 clones, with 70% to 90% found just once. The sample taken for sequencing was peripheral blood. Every receptor here comes from a human donor with active or convalescent COVID-19. The donor label of this sample is uncertain.

V and J are TRBV24-1 and TRBJ2-1; weak D call: TRBD1 (6 bases). The CDR3 contains 16 residues. Trimming stripped 4 bases from V and 8 bases from J, with 20 bases between. Per the germline V gene, CDR1 is KGHDR and CDR2 is SFDVKD. This CDR3 is CATSDPSQGRRDEQFF. The CDR3 DNA reads as TGTGCCACCAGTGACCCTTCACAGGGCCGTAGAGATGAGCAGTTCTTC.

The chain uses TRBV6-2 or TRBV6-3 and TRBJ1-6; 7 bases fit TRBD1. The V gene's germline CDR1 is MNHEY and CDR2 SVGEGT. J gave up 13 bases and V 6 bases, and 12 bases lay outside the gene matches. This CDR3 comprises 14 residues. The CDR3 DNA reads as TGTGCCAGCAGCCGCCGTCGGGACAGTCCTCCCCTCCACTTT. Translated, it gives CASSRRRDSPPLHF.

In DNA, the CDR3 is TGTGCCAGCAGCACACCGGGACAGGGTACCGTCTACTATGGCTACACCTTC. It is translated as CASSTPGQGTVYYGYTF. The rearrangement joins TRBV21-1 to TRBJ1-2; the D call TRBD1 from the table was never checked on the DNA. TRBV21-1 represents a pseudogene. The CDR3 totals 17 residues.

This chain links TRBV4-1 with TRBJ2-7; D is ambiguous. V was trimmed by 2 bases and J by 3 bases, leaving 8 bases between them. This CDR3 spans 13 amino acids. From germline, CDR1 is MGHRA and CDR2 YSYEKL. CDR3 sequence: CASSQPPLYEQYF. The DNA for the CDR3 is TGCGCCAGCAGCCAACCTCCCCTCTACGAGCAGTACTTC.

This rearrangement joins TRBV2 to TRBJ2-7; tentatively, D is TRBD1 (5 bases). Trimming took off 7 bases at V and 0 bases at J, with 10 bases between the two ends. The CDR3 covers 13 residues. Germline V CDR1 and CDR2: SNHLY, FYNNEI. The CDR3 sequence: CASNQGHSYEQYF. In nucleotides, the CDR3 is TGTGCCAGCAATCAGGGCCACTCCTACGAGCAGTACTTC.

The CDR3 here is CASSTTTPGTGDLRETQYF. The CDR3, as DNA: TGTGCCAGCAGCACTACAACCCCCGGGACAGGGGACCTCCGCGAGACCCAGTACTTC. This sequence joins TRBV27 and TRBJ2-5; TRBD1 matches 10 bases. There are 19 residues in the CDR3. Trimming at V came to 6 bases and at J to 5 bases, leaving 21 bases not matched to a gene. Looked up from germline, CDR1 is MNHEY and CDR2 is SMNVEV (reference sequence).

The rearrangement links TRBV28 to TRBJ2-1; TRBD2 might be the D (5 bases). The germline CDR1 and CDR2 sequences are MDHEN and SYDVKM. The CDR3 runs 13 residues. The V end lost 5 bases, the J end lost 7 bases, and 12 bases lay between the germline ends. The chain's CDR3 is CASSRDSGNEQFF. DNA of the CDR3: TGTGCCAGCAGTAGGGATTCGGGAAATGAGCAGTTCTTC.

Only one count was recorded for this clone. The V gene is TRBV28, the J gene TRBJ2-7, with 9 bases fitting TRBD1. Germline CDR1 MDHEN, CDR2 SYDVKM. The CDR3 sequence is 16 residues long. With 6 bases clipped from V and 3 bases from J, the junction kept 12 bases outside the gene matches. This CDR3 is CASRKPTGTGYYEQYF. DNA for the CDR3: TGTGCCAGCAGAAAACCCACCGGGACAGGGTACTACGAGCAGTACTTC. The entire variable domain, with the rest obtained from reference TRBV28 and TRBJ2-7, is as follows: DVKVTQSSRYLVKRTGEKVFLECVQDMDHENMFWYRQDPGLGLRLIYFSYDVKMKEKGDIPEGYSVSREKKERFSLILESASTNQTSMYLCASRKPTGTGYYEQYFGPGTRLTVT.

V is TRBV9 and J is TRBJ1-2; TRBD1 is a possible D gene (5 bases). V lost 3 bases, J lost 4 bases, and 19 bases lay in between. Germline CDR1 is SGDLS and CDR2 is YYNGEE. The CDR3 has 16 amino acids. In DNA, the CDR3 is TGTGCCAGCAGCGCTAGATATAATACAGGATCCTATGGCTACACCTTC. This encodes CASSARYNTGSYGYTF.

This clone occurred once. In DNA form, the CDR3 reads TGTGCCAGCAGTATGCGACAGCTCTACGAGCAGTACTTC. Its protein product is CASSMRQLYEQYF. This chain links TRBV28 with TRBJ2-7, with D possibly matching TRBD1 (5 bases). With 5 bases removed from V and 3 bases from J, the gap between germline ends came to 11 bases. CDR3 length equals 13 residues. Germline V gene sequence: CDR1 MDHEN, CDR2 SYDVKM.

The table lists this clone with a few counts. The chain has TRBV19 and TRBJ2-7, with TRBD1 as a possible D gene (6 bases). Trimming took 3 bases from V and 2 from J, leaving 11 bases between them. Germline assignment: CDR1 LNHDA and CDR2 SQIVND (reference sequence). The CDR3 has 14 residues. The CDR3 loop is CASSIDRYAYEQYF. CDR3 DNA sequence: TGTGCCAGTAGTATCGACAGGTACGCCTACGAGCAGTACTTC.

This chain uses TRBV10-2 with TRBJ2-6; 7 positions match TRBD2. The CDR3 contains 17 residues. V was clipped by 6 bases and J by 0 bases; unmatched bases: 8. Germline V gene lookup returns CDR1 WSHSY and CDR2 SAAADI. CDR3 amino acids: CASSGEGRFSGANVLTF. The CDR3 DNA sequence: TGCGCCAGCAGCGGGGAGGGGCGCTTCTCTGGGGCCAACGTCCTGACTTTC.

The J gene is TRBJ2-3, the V gene TRBV27; TRBD1 is a possible D gene (5 bases). Between the trimmed V and J ends, which lost 6 bases and 2 bases, there was a span of 18 bases. The CDR3 spans 16 residues. CDR1 and CDR2 (germline): MNHEY, SMNVEV (reference sequence). CDR3 protein: CASSYLFKGPTDTQYF. In nucleotides, the CDR3 is TGTGCCAGCAGCTACCTCTTCAAGGGGCCCACAGATACGCAGTATTTT.

The genes are TRBV19 and TRBJ2-3, with TRBD2 identical over 11 bases. The CDR3 spans 16 residues. The V gene end was trimmed by 8 bases and the J gene end by 6 bases; junction bases not matched to a gene: 13. Looked up from germline, CDR1 is LNHDA and CDR2 is SQIVND (reference sequence). CDR3 sequence reads: CASCSAWTSGSDTQYF. The DNA for the CDR3 is TGTGCCAGTTGCTCCGCCTGGACTAGCGGGTCCGATACGCAGTATTTT.

This clone was seen once. J is TRBJ2-3 and V is TRBV5-3; 11 nucleotides match TRBD2. TRBV5-3 is an ORF for which the function is uncertain. V lost 4 bases and J lost 4; bases outside the gene matches: 11. The CDR3 extends over 17 amino acids. The DNA for the CDR3 is TGTGCCAGAAGCGTCACGGAAGGACTAGCGGGTTCAGATACGCAGTATTTT. Translated, it gives CARSVTEGLAGSDTQYF.

CDR3 in DNA: TGTGCCCGGGGGGGACAGGGAGGCTATGGCTACACCTTC. It encodes CARGGQGGYGYTF. V is TRBV21-1 and J is TRBJ1-2; TRBD1, the table's D call, lacks a check against the DNA. TRBV21-1 is classified as a pseudogene. This CDR3 is built from 13 residues.

The chain has TRBV5-1 and TRBJ2-7; D is unresolved. CDR1 is SGHRS and CDR2 is YFSETQ in the germline V gene. V was clipped by 0 bases and J by 0 bases, with 4 bases between them. The CDR3 loop spans 13 amino acids. The CDR3 spells CASSLGVSYEQYF. In DNA, the CDR3 is TGCGCCAGCAGCTTGGGCGTCTCCTACGAGCAGTACTTC. Together with reference TRBV5-1 and TRBJ2-7, the CDR3 gives the full variable domain: KAGVTQTPRYLIKTRGQQVTLSCSPISGHRSVSWYQQTPGQGLQFLFEYFSETQRNKGNFPGRFSGRQFSNSRSEMNVSTLELGDSALYLCASSLGVSYEQYFGPGTRLTVT.

CDR3 bases: TGTGCCAGCTCACGGTCCTCTATAGTCTACGAGCAGTACTTC. Translation gives CASSRSSIVYEQYF. The chain has TRBV18 and TRBJ2-7; D is unresolved. This CDR3 comprises 14 residues. Trimming took 4 bases from V and 3 from J, leaving 13 bases between them. CDR1 is KGHSH, CDR2 LQKENI, per germline.

This clone was detected only a few times. The genes are TRBV29-1 and TRBJ1-3, with 9 bases identical to TRBD1. With V trimmed by 6 bases and J by 0 bases, 12 bases remained unmatched. Germline V gene lookup returns CDR1 SQVTM and CDR2 ANQGSEA. The CDR3 sequence is 17 residues long. CDR3 region: CSVIRRDRALSGNTIYF. The CDR3 DNA reads as TGCAGCGTCATCAGGCGGGACAGGGCCCTCTCTGGAAACACCATATATTTT.

The V call is TRBV2, the J call TRBJ1-6, with D possibly TRBD1 on 6 matching bases. CDR1 SNHLY and CDR2 FYNNEI come from the germline V gene. V was shortened by 4 bases and J by 7 bases, with 11 bases between the two germline ends. The CDR3 covers 14 residues. CDR3 coding DNA: TGTGCCAGCAGTGTAACAGGGATGAATTCACCCCTCCACTTT. Translated, it gives CASSVTGMNSPLHF.

This rearrangement joins TRBV27 to TRBJ2-7; TRBD1 is a possible D gene (5 bases). CDR1 is MNHEY and CDR2 is SMNVEV in the germline V gene (reference sequence). The V gene lost 2 bases and the J gene lost 6 bases, with 11 bases spanning the gap. This CDR3 comprises 13 residues. CDR3 loop: CASSLGGGAEQYF. CDR3 sequence (DNA): TGTGCCAGCAGTTTAGGTGGTGGGGCCGAGCAGTACTTC.

The J gene is TRBJ1-4, the V gene TRBV27, with TRBD1 matching 9 bases. Germline values: CDR1 MNHEY, CDR2 SMNVEV (reference sequence). The CDR3 has 15 amino acids. V shed 6 bases and J 8 bases; nucleotides not matched to a gene: 10. The CDR3 here is CASSSRDREGEKLFF. CDR3 sequence (DNA): TGTGCCAGCAGCTCCCGGGACAGGGAGGGAGAAAAACTGTTTTTT.

The chain recombines TRBV7-9 with TRBJ2-7; 7 nucleotides line up with TRBD1. The CDR3 covers 15 residues. From germline, CDR1 is SEHNR and CDR2 FQNEAQ (reference sequence). J was trimmed by 2 bases and V by 4 bases; bases with no gene match: 8. The chain's CDR3 is CASSSLQGTPYEQYF. The CDR3 bases are TGTGCCAGCAGCTCACTACAGGGGACCCCCTACGAGCAGTACTTC.

This clone turned up a few times. V gene TRBV19 combines with J gene TRBJ2-5, with D maybe TRBD1 (5 bases). V dropped 3 bases and J dropped 2 bases, with 10 bases sitting between them. CDR1 LNHDA and CDR2 SQIVND come from the germline V gene (reference sequence). The CDR3 extends over 14 amino acids. CDR3 in amino acids: CASSIGQHQETQYF. CDR3 bases: TGTGCCAGTAGTATCGGACAACATCAAGAGACCCAGTACTTC.

The chain has TRBV18 and TRBJ1-6; D gene unclear. Trimming removed 0 bases at V and 8 bases at J, with 14 bases between. Germline V lookup: CDR1 KGHSH, CDR2 LQKENI. CDR3 length: 16 residues. The CDR3 loop reads CASSPPEFGRDSPLHF. CDR3 DNA: TGTGCCAGCTCACCACCCGAGTTTGGGCGAGATTCACCCCTCCACTTT.

The J gene is TRBJ2-2, the V gene TRBV18, with a possible D match to TRBD2 (6 bases). This CDR3 comprises 15 residues. From germline, CDR1 is KGHSH and CDR2 LQKENI. Trimming pared 0 bases from V and 5 bases from J, leaving 10 bases between. CDR3 DNA sequence: TGTGCCAGCTCACCACCGGCCGGGGGAACCGGGGAGCTGTTTTTT. Translation: CASSPPAGGTGELFF.

The chain is built from TRBV24-1 and TRBJ1-5; tentatively, D is TRBD1 (6 bases). Trimming pared 5 bases from V and 1 base from J, leaving 8 bases between. From germline, CDR1 is KGHDR and CDR2 SFDVKD. CDR3 length equals 14 residues. For the CDR3, the DNA is TGTGCCACCAGTGGACAGGTGAGCAATCAGCCCCAGCATTTT. Protein sequence: CATSGQVSNQPQHF.

The gene calls are TRBV5-1 and TRBJ2-3; TRBD2 aligns across 12 bases. The CDR3 is 16 residues long. J was trimmed by 0 bases and V by 6 bases; bases with no gene match: 5. Germline-derived CDR1 and CDR2 are SGHRS and YFSETQ. The CDR3 region is CASTLAGGQSTDTQYF. The CDR3 region has the DNA TGCGCCAGCACTCTAGCGGGGGGGCAAAGCACAGATACGCAGTATTTT.

The rearrangement uses TRBV7-4 and TRBJ2-5; TRBD2 might be the D (6 bases). The CDR3 has 15 amino acids. Per the germline V gene, CDR1 is SGHVT and CDR2 is SQSDAQ. Trimming removed 9 bases at V and 3 bases at J, with 20 bases between. The chain's CDR3 is CARSAPRGFKETQYF. CDR3 coding DNA: TGTGCCAGATCGGCACCGCGGGGATTTAAAGAGACCCAGTACTTC.

This rearrangement joins TRBV11-3 to TRBJ2-3; 8 bases are shared with TRBD1. Germline V gives CDR1 SGHNT, CDR2 YENEEA. This CDR3 spans 15 amino acids. The junction had 2 bases not matched to a gene; V was cut back by 1 base and J by 2 bases. DNA for the CDR3: TGTGCCAGCAGCTTAGGGACAGGGTACACAGATACGCAGTATTTT. It translates to CASSLGTGYTDTQYF.

V and J are TRBV11-3 and TRBJ2-5; a possible D gene is TRBD2 (7 bases). The V and J ends lost 3 bases and 5 bases respectively, with 19 bases between them. Germline CDR1 SGHNT, CDR2 YENEEA. This CDR3 region has 16 residues. This chain's CDR3 is CASSFSGGRGGETQYF. CDR3 sequence (DNA): TGTGCCAGCAGCTTCTCCGGGGGGCGGGGCGGGGAGACCCAGTACTTC.

As DNA, the CDR3 is TGTGCCAGCAGCGTAGTTAGCGGGAGGTCAGATACGCAGTATTTT. It is translated as CASSVVSGRSDTQYF. The J gene is TRBJ2-3, the V gene TRBV9, with 10 positions matching TRBD2. The germline CDR1 and CDR2 sequences are SGDLS and YYNGEE. The CDR3 consists of 15 residues. V dropped 0 bases and J dropped 4; count of bases not matched to a gene: 2.